Given below is one T cell receptor (beta chain) in context. The antigen is unknown. Looked up from germline, CDR1 is SEHNR and CDR2 is FQNEAQ (reference sequence). The V gene lost 5 bases and the J gene lost 2 bases, with 11 bases spanning the gap. The CDR3 runs to 14 residues. This record comes from a study of CD8 T cells in Susac syndrome. As for the study in general: At the time of blood draw, patients with Susac syndrome were therapy-naive, receiving corticosteroids, or receiving intravenous immunoglobulin alone.

Overall study findings and caveats: In total CD8+ repertoires, some 17 Susac-specific public clones were found, and in CD8+ TEMRA repertoires, roughly 5 were found.

Through negative isolation, CD4+ and CD8+ T cells were obtained, while TEMRA cells were enriched using FACS. With random hexamers, 0.5 to 1 ug RNA was reverse transcribed. The CDR3 of TCR beta was amplified by immunoSEQ multiplex PCR across 54 Vbeta and 13 Jbeta. TCRdb reprocessed the immunoSEQ multiplex PCR reads with MiXCR, giving one entry per CDR3 protein. The top ten hold approximately 0.9% of the sample, which has 84,000 or so distinct CDR3 sequences, around 94% seen once. The clonotype comes from a human donor with Susac syndrome. Sequencing was done on a sample of CD8+ T cells from PBMCs. The V and J genes are TRBV7-9 and TRBJ2-3, with a weak D call TRBD1 (5 bases). CDR3 region: CASSGARVTDTQYF. CDR3 nucleotide sequence: TGTGCCAGCAGCGGGGCTAGAGTCACAGATACGCAGTATTTT.